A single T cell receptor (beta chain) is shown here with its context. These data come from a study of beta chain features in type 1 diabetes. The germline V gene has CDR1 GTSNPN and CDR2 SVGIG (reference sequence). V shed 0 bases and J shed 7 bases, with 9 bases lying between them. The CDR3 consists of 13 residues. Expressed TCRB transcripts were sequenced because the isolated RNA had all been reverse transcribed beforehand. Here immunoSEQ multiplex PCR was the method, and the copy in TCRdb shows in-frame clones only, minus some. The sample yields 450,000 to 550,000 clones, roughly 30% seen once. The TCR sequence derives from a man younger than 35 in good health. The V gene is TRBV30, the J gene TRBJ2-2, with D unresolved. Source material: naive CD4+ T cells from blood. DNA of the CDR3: TGTGCCTGGAGTGTACGTGGTGACGGGGAGCTGTTTTTT. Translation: CAWSVRGDGELFF.